The T cell receptor beta chain described here comes from a study of blood T cells in healthy people across ages. V was pared by 5 bases and J by 9 bases, with 12 bases of the junction left unmatched. The CDR3 has 15 amino acids. In germline, CDR1 is DFQATT, CDR2 SNEGSKA (reference sequence). PCR was performed a second time for roughly 7 to 11 cycles using a sample-barcoded 5' primer and a J-beta primer mix. TCRdb re-analysed the 5' RACE reads in MiXCR, keeping a single row per CDR3 protein. The sample records around 1,000,000 distinct CDR3 sequences, 25% being singletons. Study results and caveats: Age showed a roughly linear inverse relationship with TCR beta diversity per million T cells.

To note about this clonotype: The antigen is undetermined.

This same sample was also taken into another study, of T cells of mothers and their children. As that study records: Slightly higher, non-significant overlap characterized related mother-child pairs relative to unrelated pairs.

The source is a girl aged 2-15 years in good health. The sequenced sample was blood. This chain connects TRBV20-1 to TRBJ2-1, with 11 bases matching TRBD2. This chain's CDR3 is CSAGLLAGGPGEQFF. CDR3 nucleotide sequence: TGCAGTGCTGGCCTTCTAGCGGGAGGCCCCGGTGAGCAGTTCTTC.